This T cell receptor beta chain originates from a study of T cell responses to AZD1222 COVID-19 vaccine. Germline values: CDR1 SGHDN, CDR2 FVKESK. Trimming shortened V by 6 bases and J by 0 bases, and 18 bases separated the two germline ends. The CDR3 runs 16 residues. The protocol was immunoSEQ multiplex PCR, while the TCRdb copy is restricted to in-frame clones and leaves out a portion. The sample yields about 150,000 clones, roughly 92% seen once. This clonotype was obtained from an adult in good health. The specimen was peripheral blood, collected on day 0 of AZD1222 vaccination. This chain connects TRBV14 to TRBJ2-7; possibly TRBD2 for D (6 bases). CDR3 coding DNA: TGTGCCAGCAGATTCGTAGCGGTTAGGAGCTCCTACGAGCAGTACTTC. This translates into CASRFVAVRSSYEQYF.